The sample holds many counts of the clone carrying this T cell receptor (beta chain). What it binds is unknown. Bulk TCR library preparation followed previously described methods with listed TCR primers. TCRdb analysed the PCR reads with MiXCR anew, one entry per CDR3 protein. Of 100,000 or so distinct CDR3 sequences detected, 36% appear once; the ten largest clones hold approximately 4%. These data originate in a study of molecular identifiers for immune sequencing clone quantification. V lost 4 bases to trimming and J lost 4 bases; unmatched junction nucleotides: 11. Per the germline V gene, CDR1 is SGHRS and CDR2 is YFSETQ. The CDR3 spans 17 residues. Points from the study as a whole: Barcode collisions between identical TCR molecules could shrink estimates of highly expanded clone sizes. Whereas clones above 20 RNA copies held under 1% of naive-cell molecules, they held over 99% of effector molecules.

A CD8+CD4-CCR7+CD45RA+ gate was used to sort naive CD8 T cells. The sequencing input was naive CD8+ T cells from blood, with Jurkat cell RNA spiked in. Indicated subset: FACS-sorted CD8+CD4-CCR7+CD45RA+ naive T cells. The origin of this receptor is a human donor in good health. Some libraries in this study had Jurkat cell RNA spiked in. This chain joins TRBV5-1 and TRBJ2-3; 11 bases line up with TRBD2. The CDR3 DNA follows: TGCGCCAGCAGCGAAACGACTAGCGGGATAGGCCCAGATACGCAGTATTTT. It yields the protein CASSETTSGIGPDTQYF.